The present T cell receptor (beta chain) was sequenced within a study of blood T cell repertoires in COVID-19. Measured with immunoSEQ multiplex PCR; TCRdb has only the in-frame clones, and not every one. The sample includes about 140,000 clones, around 84% seen only once; the top ten take almost 9%. The CDR3 sequence is 15 residues long. J was trimmed by 8 bases and V by 3 bases; bases with no gene match: 8. CDR1 is LNHNV, CDR2 YYDKDF, per germline (reference sequence). This TCR derives from a man younger than 45 with COVID-19, enrolled during active disease. The sample taken for sequencing was peripheral blood. This rearrangement joins TRBV15 to TRBJ1-4; 8 bases are shared with TRBD1. CDR3 protein: CATSRGTGPGEKLFF. The DNA for the CDR3 is TGTGCCACCAGCAGGGGGACAGGCCCTGGAGAAAAACTGTTTTTT. Combining the CDR3 with reference TRBV15 and TRBJ1-4 gives the whole variable domain DAMVIQNPRYQVTQFGKPVTLSCSQTLNHNVMYWYQQKSSQAPKLLFHYYDKDFNNEADTPDNFQSRRPNTSFCFLDIRSPGLGDTAMYLCATSRGTGPGEKLFFGSGTQLSVL.